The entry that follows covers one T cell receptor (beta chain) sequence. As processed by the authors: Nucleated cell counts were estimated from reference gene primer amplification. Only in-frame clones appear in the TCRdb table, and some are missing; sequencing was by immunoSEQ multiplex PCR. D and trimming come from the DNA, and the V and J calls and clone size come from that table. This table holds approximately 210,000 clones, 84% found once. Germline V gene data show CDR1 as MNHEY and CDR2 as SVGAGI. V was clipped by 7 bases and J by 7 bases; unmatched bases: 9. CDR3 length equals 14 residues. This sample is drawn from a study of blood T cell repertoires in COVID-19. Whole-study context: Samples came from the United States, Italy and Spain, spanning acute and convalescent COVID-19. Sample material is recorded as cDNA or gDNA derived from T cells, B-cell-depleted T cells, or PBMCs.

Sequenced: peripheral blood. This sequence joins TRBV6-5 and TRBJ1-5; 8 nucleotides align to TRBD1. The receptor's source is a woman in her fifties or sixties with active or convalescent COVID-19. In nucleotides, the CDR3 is TGTGCCAGCAACCAGGGGGCCCCTACGCAGCCCCAGCATTTT. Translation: CASNQGAPTQPQHF.